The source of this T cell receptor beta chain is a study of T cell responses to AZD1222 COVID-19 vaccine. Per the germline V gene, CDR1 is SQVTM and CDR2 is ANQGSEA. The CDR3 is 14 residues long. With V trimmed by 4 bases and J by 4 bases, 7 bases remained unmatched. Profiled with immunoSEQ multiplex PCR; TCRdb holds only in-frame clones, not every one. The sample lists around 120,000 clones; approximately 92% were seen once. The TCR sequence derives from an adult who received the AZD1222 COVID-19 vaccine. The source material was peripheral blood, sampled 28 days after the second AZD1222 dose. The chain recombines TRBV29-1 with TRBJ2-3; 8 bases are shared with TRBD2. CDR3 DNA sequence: TGCAGCGTTGGGGAGCGGGAGAGAGCAGATACGCAGTATTTT. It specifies CSVGERERADTQYF.